The entry below gives a single TCR beta chain sequence along with its context. V was trimmed by 5 bases and J by 5 bases, leaving 25 bases between them. The germline V gene encodes CDR1 SQVTM and CDR2 ANQGSEA. This CDR3 comprises 17 residues. The PCR employed 60 Vbeta primers together with 13 Jbeta primers. Method: immunoSEQ multiplex PCR; TCRdb's copy keeps in-frame clones and lacks some. This sample has around 100,000 clones, with around 77% found just once. The data stem from a study of cytomegalovirus exposure and HLA in healthy donors. Background on the study: Genetic ancestry analysis placed under 90% of the 398 donors that were genotyped in the Caucasian-associated cluster.

The source of this sequence is a woman aged 60-75 years in good health and CMV-seropositive. Sequences were obtained from PBMCs. The chain is built from TRBV29-1 and TRBJ2-1; a possible D gene is TRBD1 (5 bases). CDR3 coding DNA: TGCAGCGTTTTAGGCTGGACGATCCAGATCAGGGACAATGAGCAGTTCTTC. Protein sequence: CSVLGWTIQIRDNEQFF.